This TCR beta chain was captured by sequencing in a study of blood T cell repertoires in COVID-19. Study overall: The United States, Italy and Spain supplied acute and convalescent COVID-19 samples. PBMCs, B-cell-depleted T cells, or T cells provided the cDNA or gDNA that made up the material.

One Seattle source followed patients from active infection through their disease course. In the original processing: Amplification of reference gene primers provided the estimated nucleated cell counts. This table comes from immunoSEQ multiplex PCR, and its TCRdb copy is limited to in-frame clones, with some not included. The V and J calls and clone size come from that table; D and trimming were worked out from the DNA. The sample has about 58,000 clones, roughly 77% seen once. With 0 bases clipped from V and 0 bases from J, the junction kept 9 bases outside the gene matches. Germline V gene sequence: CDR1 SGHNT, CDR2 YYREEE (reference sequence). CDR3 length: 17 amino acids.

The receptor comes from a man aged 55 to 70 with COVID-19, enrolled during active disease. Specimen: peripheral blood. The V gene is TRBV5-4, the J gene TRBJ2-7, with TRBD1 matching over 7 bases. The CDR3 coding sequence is TGTGCCAGCAGCTTGGGTACCAGGACAGGAAGCTCCTACGAGCAGTACTTC. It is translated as CASSLGTRTGSSYEQYF.